This entry lists 24 T cell receptor beta chains sequenced from one sample in a study of Tregs in tolerant kidney transplant recipients. Only in-frame clones appear in the TCRdb table, and some are missing; sequencing was by immunoSEQ multiplex PCR. The repertoire holds 60,000 to 65,000 clones, with less than 98% as singletons. The starting material was Tregs from blood, obtained before the transplant. These receptors came from a human donor who received a combined kidney and bone marrow transplant.

This chain links TRBV6-1 with TRBJ1-6; tentative D call: TRBD1 (5 bases). Germline V gene data show CDR1 as MNHNS and CDR2 as SASEGT. The CDR3 contains 14 residues. V was trimmed by 7 bases and J by 4 bases, leaving 11 bases between them. DNA of the CDR3: TGTGCCAGCACCTGGGACTTTTATAATTCACCCCTCCACTTT. Translation gives CASTWDFYNSPLHF.

The gene calls are TRBV30 and TRBJ2-7, with 9 bases that match TRBD1. Germline assignment: CDR1 GTSNPN and CDR2 SVGIG (reference sequence). Trimming at V came to 6 bases and at J to 5 bases, leaving 11 bases not matched to a gene. The length of the CDR3 is 14 residues. The CDR3 region is CACSTGTGWNEQYF. Here the CDR3 DNA reads TGTGCCTGTTCAACCGGGACAGGGTGGAACGAGCAGTACTTC.

The chain is built from TRBV30 and TRBJ2-7; D may be TRBD2 (7 bases). CDR1 and CDR2 from the germline V gene are GTSNPN and SVGIG (reference sequence). The CDR3 covers 13 residues. Trimming cost V 3 bases and J 4 bases, with 13 bases left between them. The CDR3 nucleotides read TGTGCCTGGAGCGGGGGGCACGTATACGAGCAGTACTTC. This gives the protein CAWSGGHVYEQYF.

The chain is built from TRBV5-4 and TRBJ2-3, with 8 bases fitting TRBD2. The CDR3 contains 17 residues. The trim removed 5 bases at V and 0 bases at J, leaving 11 bases unmatched. Germline V gene data show CDR1 as SGHNT and CDR2 as YYREEE (reference sequence). CDR3 sequence (DNA): TGTGCCAGCAGTCCATCTAAGCGGGGGACCAGCACAGATACGCAGTATTTT. Amino acids: CASSPSKRGTSTDTQYF.

This rearrangement joins TRBV5-6 to TRBJ2-3; D uncertain. V was shortened by 0 bases and J by 2 bases, with 10 bases between the two germline ends. This CDR3 has 15 residues. Germline-derived CDR1 and CDR2 are SGHDT and YYEEEE. CDR3 sequence reads: CASSLVWRNTDTQYF. Here the CDR3 DNA reads TGTGCCAGCAGCTTGGTTTGGCGGAACACAGATACGCAGTATTTT. The entire variable domain, with the rest obtained from reference TRBV5-6 and TRBJ2-3, is as follows: DAGVTQSPTHLIKTRGQQVTLRCSPKSGHDTVSWYQQALGQGPQFIFQYYEEEERQRGNFPDRFSGHQFPNYSSELNVNALLLGDSALYLCASSLVWRNTDTQYFGPGTRLTVL.

The V call is TRBV7-9, the J call TRBJ1-2, with D tentatively TRBD1 (6 bases). The CDR3 sequence is 14 residues long. The V end was cut by 1 base, the J end by 3 bases, with 9 bases between. The germline V gene encodes CDR1 SEHNR and CDR2 FQNEAQ (reference sequence). The CDR3 DNA reads as TGTGCCAGCAGCTTAGGGGGGCTGGACTATGGCTACACCTTC. This encodes CASSLGGLDYGYTF.

With regard to this clone: The junction shows a germline mismatch at one end, possibly a read error. This sequence joins TRBV2 and TRBJ1-2; D may be TRBD1 (6 bases). Per the germline V gene, CDR1 is SNHLY and CDR2 is FYNNEI. The CDR3 length is 13 residues. CDR3 amino acids: CASNWDTNDGYTF. CDR3 in DNA: TGTGCCAGCAATTGGGACACTAACGATGGCTACACCTTC.

This chain connects TRBV7-2 to TRBJ2-1, with D possibly matching TRBD2 (6 bases). The germline V and J ends were trimmed by 4 bases and 3 bases, with 13 bases remaining between them. Per the germline V gene, CDR1 is SGHTA and CDR2 is FQGNSA. The CDR3 loop spans 15 amino acids. The CDR3 region is CASSSFRGNYNEQFF. CDR3 DNA sequence: TGTGCCAGCAGCTCCTTCCGCGGGAACTACAATGAGCAGTTCTTC.

This chain uses TRBV2 with TRBJ1-2; a weak D match, TRBD1 (5 bases). Trimming removed 4 bases from V and 1 base from J, with 10 bases in between. The germline gives CDR1 SNHLY, CDR2 FYNNEI. The CDR3 has 14 amino acids. CDR3 DNA: TGTGCCAGCAGTGCGACAGTAAATAACTATGGCTACACCTTC. Translation: CASSATVNNYGYTF.

This clone was seen a few times. The chain carries TRBV7-9 and TRBJ1-1; 8 nucleotides match TRBD1. CDR3 length equals 15 residues. Trimming at V came to 5 bases and at J to 1 base, leaving 6 bases not matched to a gene. From germline, CDR1 is SEHNR and CDR2 FQNEAQ (reference sequence). CDR3 protein: CASSDRTGRNTEAFF. The CDR3 nucleotides are TGTGCCAGCAGCGACCGGACAGGGAGGAACACTGAAGCTTTCTTT.

V usage is TRBV5-1 and J usage is TRBJ2-1, with 12 bases fitting TRBD2. V trimming: 0 bases; J trimming: 4 bases; junction bases outside the gene matches: 2. CDR1 and CDR2 (germline): SGHRS, YFSETQ. The CDR3 is 16 amino acids. CDR3 sequence reads: CASSLVLAGGYNEQFF. CDR3 in DNA: TGCGCCAGCAGCTTGGTACTAGCGGGGGGATACAATGAGCAGTTCTTC.

The chain joins TRBV14 to TRBJ2-7; 10 positions match TRBD1. V shed 4 bases and J 4 bases; nucleotides not matched to a gene: 7. CDR1 and CDR2 from the germline V gene are SGHDN and FVKESK. This CDR3 contains 15 residues. This chain's CDR3 is CASSPSTGGQYEQYF. The CDR3 DNA follows: TGTGCCAGCAGCCCTTCGACAGGGGGCCAGTACGAGCAGTACTTC.

The J gene is TRBJ1-2, the V gene TRBV28; D perhaps matches TRBD1 (6 bases). V lost 8 bases, J lost 7 bases, and 17 bases lay in between. Germline V CDR1 and CDR2: MDHEN, SYDVKM. CDR3 size: 13 residues. The CDR3 spells CASLRWGHPGYTF. CDR3 nucleotide sequence: TGTGCCAGCCTAAGGTGGGGACACCCTGGCTACACCTTC.

The V and J genes are TRBV7-8 and TRBJ1-1; 8 bases are a match to TRBD1. V dropped 5 bases and J dropped 11; count of bases not matched to a gene: 7. Per germline, CDR1 SGHVS and CDR2 FQNEAQ. The CDR3 has 12 residues. This chain's CDR3 is CASSRQQGGAFF. In DNA, the CDR3 is TGTGCCAGCAGCCGTCAACAGGGGGGCGCTTTCTTT.

This chain joins TRBV5-1 and TRBJ2-3, with TRBD2 matching 12 bases. CDR1 is SGHRS and CDR2 is YFSETQ in the germline V gene. This CDR3 has 17 residues. Trimming removed 0 bases from V and 4 bases from J; junction bases left unmatched: 6. Written as DNA, the CDR3 is TGCGCCAGCAGCTTGGGTCCTAGCGGGGGGGCAGCAGATACGCAGTATTTT. Its protein is CASSLGPSGGAADTQYF.

A note on this clone: Compared with germline, one end of the junction differs, possibly owing to a read error. The chain links TRBV7-8 to TRBJ2-7; perhaps TRBD2 as D (6 bases). The CDR3 is 14 residues long. Germline-derived CDR1 and CDR2 are SGHVS and FQNEAQ. The CDR3 region has the DNA TGTGCCAGCGGCTTCGGAGGGACCTCCTACGAGCAGTACTTC. This sequence encodes CASGFGGTSYEQYF.

The rearrangement uses TRBV15 and TRBJ2-1; TRBD2 matches 13 bases. Trimming at V came to 0 bases and at J to 7 bases, leaving 3 bases not matched to a gene. Germline V lookup: CDR1 LNHNV, CDR2 YYDKDF (reference sequence). This CDR3 spans 16 amino acids. Here the CDR3 reads CATSRDLTSGGNEQFF. CDR3 DNA: TGTGCCACCAGCAGAGATCTGACTAGCGGGGGGAATGAGCAGTTCTTC. Full variable domain (rest looked up from reference TRBV15 and TRBJ2-1): DAMVIQNPRYQVTQFGKPVTLSCSQTLNHNVMYWYQQKSSQAPKLLFHYYDKDFNNEADTPDNFQSRRPNTSFCFLDIRSPGLGDTAMYLCATSRDLTSGGNEQFFGPGTRLTVL.

The chain employs TRBV5-4 and TRBJ1-2; 9 bases agree with TRBD1. V was pared by 0 bases and J by 5 bases, with 2 bases of the junction left unmatched. This CDR3 is built from 14 residues. Per the germline V gene, CDR1 is SGHNT and CDR2 is YYREEE (reference sequence). The CDR3 protein is CASSLVGQGYGYTF. The CDR3 nucleotides read TGTGCCAGCAGCTTGGTGGGACAGGGTTATGGCTACACCTTC.

CDR3 DNA sequence: TGTGCCAGCAGCTTTTCCCAGGGGGATTTGGCTGGAAACACCATATATTTT. It specifies CASSFSQGDLAGNTIYF. The chain links TRBV7-9 to TRBJ1-3; TRBD1 aligns across 7 bases. Losses at the gene ends were 3 bases for V and 2 bases for J; bases not matched to a gene: 10. Germline V lookup: CDR1 SEHNR, CDR2 FQNEAQ (reference sequence). The CDR3 has 17 amino acids.

The chain has TRBV7-2 and TRBJ2-3, with D unresolved. The germline CDR1 and CDR2 sequences are SGHTA and FQGNSA. V lost 7 bases to trimming and J lost 6 bases, with 8 bases between them. This CDR3 comprises 11 residues. CDR3 nucleotide sequence: TGTGCCAGCAAGAGTTGGGATACGCAGTATTTT. Translating gives CASKSWDTQYF.

The chain employs TRBV10-3 and TRBJ2-3; possible D gene TRBD2, 5 bases. With 11 bases removed from V and 6 bases from J, the gap between germline ends came to 24 bases. The CDR3 extends over 15 amino acids. In germline, CDR1 is ENHRY, CDR2 SYGVKD. The CDR3 sequence: CASKSQRRSNDTQYF. The CDR3 nucleotides read TGTGCCTCAAAATCCCAGCGGCGTTCAAACGATACGCAGTATTTT.

This chain uses TRBV10-3 with TRBJ2-7; D gene unclear. The CDR3 loop spans 15 amino acids. The germline V gene has CDR1 ENHRY and CDR2 SYGVKD. Deletions cut 4 bases from V and 0 bases from J, with 13 bases between. As DNA, the CDR3 is TGTGCCATCAGTGCTGGCGGTCATAGCTCCTACGAGCAGTACTTC. Encoded protein: CAISAGGHSSYEQYF.

CDR3 sequence: CASSLEGGSYNEQFF. The CDR3 nucleotides are TGTGCCAGCAGCTTAGAAGGCGGCTCCTACAATGAGCAGTTCTTC. The chain combines TRBV11-3 with TRBJ2-1, with unresolved D. V was clipped by 0 bases and J by 0 bases, with 6 bases between them. CDR3 length: 15 residues. Germline V gene sequence: CDR1 SGHNT, CDR2 YENEEA.

The chain is built from TRBV6-1 and TRBJ2-5; D perhaps matches TRBD2 (6 bases). V was clipped by 7 bases and J by 6 bases, with 21 bases between them. CDR1 and CDR2 (germline): MNHNS, SASEGT. The CDR3 is 15 residues long. The CDR3, as DNA: TGTGCCAGCATACCCCTACTAGCCGGAGGGAAGACCCAGTACTTC. This translates into CASIPLLAGGKTQYF.